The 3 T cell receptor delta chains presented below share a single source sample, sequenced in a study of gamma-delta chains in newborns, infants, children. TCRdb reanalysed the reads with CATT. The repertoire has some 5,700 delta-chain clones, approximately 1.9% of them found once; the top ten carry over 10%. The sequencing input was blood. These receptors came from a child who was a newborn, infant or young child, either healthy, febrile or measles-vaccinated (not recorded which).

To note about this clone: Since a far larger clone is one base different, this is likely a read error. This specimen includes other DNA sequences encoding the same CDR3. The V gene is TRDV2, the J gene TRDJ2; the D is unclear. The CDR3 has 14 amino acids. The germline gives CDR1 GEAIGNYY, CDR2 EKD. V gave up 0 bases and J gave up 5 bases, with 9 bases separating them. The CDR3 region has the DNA TGTGCCTGTGACACCGTGGGAGATACAGCACAACTCTTCTTT. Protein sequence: CACDTVGDTAQLFF.

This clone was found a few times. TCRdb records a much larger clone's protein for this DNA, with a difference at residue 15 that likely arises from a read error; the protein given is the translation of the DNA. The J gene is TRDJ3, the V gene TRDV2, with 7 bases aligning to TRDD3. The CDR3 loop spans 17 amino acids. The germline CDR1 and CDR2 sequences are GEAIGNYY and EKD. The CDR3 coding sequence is TGTGCCTGTGACACCGTACTGGGGTCCTGGGACACCCGACAGACGTTTTTC. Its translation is CACDTVLGSWDTRQTFF.

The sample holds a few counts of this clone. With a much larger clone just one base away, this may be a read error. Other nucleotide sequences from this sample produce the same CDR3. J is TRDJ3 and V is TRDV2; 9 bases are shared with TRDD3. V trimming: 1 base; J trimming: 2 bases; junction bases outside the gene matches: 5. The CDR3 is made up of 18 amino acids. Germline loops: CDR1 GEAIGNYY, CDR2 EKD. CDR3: CACDTAGGYPWDTRQMFF. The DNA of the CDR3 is TGTGCCTGTGACACGGCCGGGGGATACCCCTGGGACACCCGACAGATGTTTTTC.